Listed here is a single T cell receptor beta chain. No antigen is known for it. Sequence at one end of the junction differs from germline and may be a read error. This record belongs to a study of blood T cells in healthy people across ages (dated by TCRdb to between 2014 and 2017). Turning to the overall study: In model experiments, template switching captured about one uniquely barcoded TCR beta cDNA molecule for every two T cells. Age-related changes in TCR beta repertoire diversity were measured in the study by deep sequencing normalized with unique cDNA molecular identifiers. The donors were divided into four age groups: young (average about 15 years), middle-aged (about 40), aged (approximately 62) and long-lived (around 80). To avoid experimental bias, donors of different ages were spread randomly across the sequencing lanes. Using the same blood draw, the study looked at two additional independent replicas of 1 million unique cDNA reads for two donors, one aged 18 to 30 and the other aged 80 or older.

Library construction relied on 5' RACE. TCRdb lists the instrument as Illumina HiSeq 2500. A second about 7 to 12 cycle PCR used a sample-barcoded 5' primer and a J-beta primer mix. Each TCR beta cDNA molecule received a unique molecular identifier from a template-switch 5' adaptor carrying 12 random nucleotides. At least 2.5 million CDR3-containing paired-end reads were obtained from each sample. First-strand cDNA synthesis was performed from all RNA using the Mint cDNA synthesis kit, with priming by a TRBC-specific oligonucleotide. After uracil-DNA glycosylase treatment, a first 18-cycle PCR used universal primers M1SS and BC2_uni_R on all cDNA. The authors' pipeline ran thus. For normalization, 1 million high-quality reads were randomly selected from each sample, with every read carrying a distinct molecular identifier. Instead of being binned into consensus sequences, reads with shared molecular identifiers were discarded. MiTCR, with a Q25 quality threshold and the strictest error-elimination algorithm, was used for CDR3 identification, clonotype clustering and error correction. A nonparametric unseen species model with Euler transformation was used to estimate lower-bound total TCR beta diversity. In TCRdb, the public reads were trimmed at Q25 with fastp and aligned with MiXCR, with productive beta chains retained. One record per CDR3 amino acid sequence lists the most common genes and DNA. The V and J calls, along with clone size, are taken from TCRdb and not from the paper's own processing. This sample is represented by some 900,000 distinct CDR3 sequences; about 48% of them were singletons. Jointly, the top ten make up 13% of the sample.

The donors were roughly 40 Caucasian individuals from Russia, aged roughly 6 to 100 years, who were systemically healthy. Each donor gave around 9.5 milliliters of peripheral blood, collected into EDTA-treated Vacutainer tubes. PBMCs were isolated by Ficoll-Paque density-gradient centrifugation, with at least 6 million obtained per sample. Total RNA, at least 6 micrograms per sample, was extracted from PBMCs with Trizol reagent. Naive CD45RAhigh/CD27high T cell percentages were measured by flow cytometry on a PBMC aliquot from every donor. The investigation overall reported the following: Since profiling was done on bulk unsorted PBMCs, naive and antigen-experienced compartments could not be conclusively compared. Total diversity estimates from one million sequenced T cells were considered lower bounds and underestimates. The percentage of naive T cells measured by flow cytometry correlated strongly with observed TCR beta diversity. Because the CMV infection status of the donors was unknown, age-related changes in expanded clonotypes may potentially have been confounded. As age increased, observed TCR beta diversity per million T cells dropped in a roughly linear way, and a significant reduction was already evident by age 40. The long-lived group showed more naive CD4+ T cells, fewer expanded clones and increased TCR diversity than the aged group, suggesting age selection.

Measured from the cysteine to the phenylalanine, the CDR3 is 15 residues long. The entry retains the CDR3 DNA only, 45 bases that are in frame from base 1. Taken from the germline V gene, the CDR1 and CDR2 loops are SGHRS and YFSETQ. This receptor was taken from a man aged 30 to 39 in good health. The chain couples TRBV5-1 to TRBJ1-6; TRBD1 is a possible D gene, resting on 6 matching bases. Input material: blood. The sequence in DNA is TGCGCCAGCCAGGACAGCAGCTCCTATAAGTCACCCCTCCACTTT. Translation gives CASQDSSSYKSPLHF.